This T cell receptor beta chain was sequenced during a study of blood T cell repertoires in COVID-19. Study summary: Material from acute and convalescent COVID-19 was sourced from the United States, Italy and Spain.

Deletions cut 0 bases from V and 0 bases from J, with 7 bases between. Germline CDR1 and CDR2: SGHRS and YFSETQ. The CDR3 is made up of 15 amino acids. This clone showed up just once. How the authors handled the data: Amplifying reference gene primers gave estimates of nucleated cell counts. Assay: immunoSEQ multiplex PCR; the TCRdb copy retains only in-frame clones and omits some. V, J and clone size are taken as reported in that table, and D and trimming were inferred from the DNA itself. Of some 260,000 clones listed, approximately 89% were seen once; the top ten hold about 10%. This TCR was sampled from a woman aged 70-85 years with COVID-19, enrolled during active disease. Specimen: peripheral blood. The chain couples TRBV5-1 to TRBJ1-3, with D unclear. The CDR3 nucleotides read TGCGCCAGCAGCTTGGAAATAGCCTCTGGAAACACCATATATTTT. It is translated as CASSLEIASGNTIYF.